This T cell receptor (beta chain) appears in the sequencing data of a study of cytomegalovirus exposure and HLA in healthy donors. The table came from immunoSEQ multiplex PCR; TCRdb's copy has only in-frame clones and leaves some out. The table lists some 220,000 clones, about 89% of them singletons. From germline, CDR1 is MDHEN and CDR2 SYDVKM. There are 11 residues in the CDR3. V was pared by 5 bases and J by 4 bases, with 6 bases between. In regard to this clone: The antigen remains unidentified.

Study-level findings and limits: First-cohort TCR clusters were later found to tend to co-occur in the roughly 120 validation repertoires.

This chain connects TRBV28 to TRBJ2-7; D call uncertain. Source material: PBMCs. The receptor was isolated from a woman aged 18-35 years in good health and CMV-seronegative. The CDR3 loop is CASSVTYEQYF. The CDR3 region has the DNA TGTGCCAGCAGTGTAACTTACGAGCAGTACTTC.